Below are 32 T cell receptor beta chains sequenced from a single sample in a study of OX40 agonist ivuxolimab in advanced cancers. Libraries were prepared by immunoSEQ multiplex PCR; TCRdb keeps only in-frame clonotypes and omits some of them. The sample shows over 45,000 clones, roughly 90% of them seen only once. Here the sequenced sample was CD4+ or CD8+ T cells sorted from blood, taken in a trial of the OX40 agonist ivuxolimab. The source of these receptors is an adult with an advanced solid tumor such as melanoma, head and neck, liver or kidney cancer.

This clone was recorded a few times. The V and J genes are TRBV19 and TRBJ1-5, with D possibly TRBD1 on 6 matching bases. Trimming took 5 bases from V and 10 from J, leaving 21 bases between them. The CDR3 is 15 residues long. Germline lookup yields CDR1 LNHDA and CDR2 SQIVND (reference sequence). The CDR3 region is CASSVGHRGGSPQHF. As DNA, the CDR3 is TGTGCCAGTAGTGTGGGACACCGCGGTGGATCTCCCCAGCATTTT.

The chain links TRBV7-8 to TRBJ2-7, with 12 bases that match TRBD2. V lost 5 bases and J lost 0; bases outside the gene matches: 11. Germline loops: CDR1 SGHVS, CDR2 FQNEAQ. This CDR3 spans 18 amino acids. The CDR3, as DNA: TGTGCCAGCAGCATCACTAGCGGGGGGTCCATTAGCTCCTACGAGCAGTACTTC. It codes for CASSITSGGSISSYEQYF.

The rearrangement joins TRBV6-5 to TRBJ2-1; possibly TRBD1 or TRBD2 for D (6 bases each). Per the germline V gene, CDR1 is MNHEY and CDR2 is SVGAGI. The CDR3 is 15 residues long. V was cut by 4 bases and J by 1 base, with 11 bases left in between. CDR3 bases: TGTGCCAGCAGTTCCCAGGGGACTTCCTACAATGAGCAGTTCTTC. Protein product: CASSSQGTSYNEQFF.

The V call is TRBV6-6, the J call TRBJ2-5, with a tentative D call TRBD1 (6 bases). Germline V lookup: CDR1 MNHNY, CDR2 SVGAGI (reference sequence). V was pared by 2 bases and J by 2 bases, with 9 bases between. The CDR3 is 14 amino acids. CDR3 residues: CASSYTGMQETQYF. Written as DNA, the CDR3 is TGTGCCAGCAGTTACACAGGGATGCAAGAGACCCAGTACTTC.

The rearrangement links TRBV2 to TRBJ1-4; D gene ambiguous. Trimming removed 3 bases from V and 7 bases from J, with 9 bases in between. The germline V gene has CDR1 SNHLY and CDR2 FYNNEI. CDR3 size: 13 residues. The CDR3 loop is CASSDGEGEKLFF. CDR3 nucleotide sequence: TGTGCCAGCAGTGATGGGGAGGGTGAAAAACTGTTTTTT.

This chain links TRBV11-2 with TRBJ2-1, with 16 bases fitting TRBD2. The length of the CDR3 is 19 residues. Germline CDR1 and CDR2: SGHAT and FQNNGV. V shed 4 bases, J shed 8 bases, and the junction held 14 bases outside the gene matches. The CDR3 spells CASSSTGTSGRGLFDEQFF. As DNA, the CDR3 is TGTGCCAGCAGCTCCACCGGGACTAGCGGGAGGGGGTTGTTCGATGAGCAGTTCTTC.

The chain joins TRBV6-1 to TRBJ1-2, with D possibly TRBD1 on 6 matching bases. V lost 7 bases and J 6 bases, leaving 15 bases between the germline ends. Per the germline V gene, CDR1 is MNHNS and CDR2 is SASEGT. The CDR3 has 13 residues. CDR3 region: CASTYWGGDGYTF. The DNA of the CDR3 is TGTGCCAGCACCTACTGGGGGGGCGATGGCTACACCTTC.

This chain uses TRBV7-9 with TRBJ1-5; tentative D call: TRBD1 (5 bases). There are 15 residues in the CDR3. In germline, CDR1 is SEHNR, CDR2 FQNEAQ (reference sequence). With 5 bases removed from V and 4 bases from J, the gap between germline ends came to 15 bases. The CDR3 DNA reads TGTGCCAGCAGCCCCTTGGAGGGACTTAATCAGCCCCAGCATTTT. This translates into CASSPLEGLNQPQHF.

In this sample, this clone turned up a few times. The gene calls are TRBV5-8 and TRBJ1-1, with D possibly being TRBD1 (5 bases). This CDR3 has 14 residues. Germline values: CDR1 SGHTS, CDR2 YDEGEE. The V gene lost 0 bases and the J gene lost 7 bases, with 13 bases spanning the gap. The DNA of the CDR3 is TGTGCCAGCAGCTTGGGCTTAGGGGTGATTGAAGCTTTCTTT. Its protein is CASSLGLGVIEAFF.

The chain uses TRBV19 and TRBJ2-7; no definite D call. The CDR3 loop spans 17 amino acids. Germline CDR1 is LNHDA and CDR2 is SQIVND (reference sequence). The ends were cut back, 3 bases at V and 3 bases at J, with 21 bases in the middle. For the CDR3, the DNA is TGTGCCAGTAGTATCATAGGAATGGACGGAGCAATCTACGAGCAGTACTTC. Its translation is CASSIIGMDGAIYEQYF.

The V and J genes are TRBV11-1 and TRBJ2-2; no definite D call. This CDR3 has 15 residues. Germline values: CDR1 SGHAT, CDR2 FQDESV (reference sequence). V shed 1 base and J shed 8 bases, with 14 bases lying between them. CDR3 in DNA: TGTGCCAGCAGCTTAGGTTCACAGTTTACTGGGGAGCTGTTTTTT. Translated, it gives CASSLGSQFTGELFF. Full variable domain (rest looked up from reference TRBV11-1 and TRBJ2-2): EAEVAQSPRYKITEKSQAVAFWCDPISGHATLYWYRQILGQGPELLVQFQDESVVDDSQLPKDRFSAERLKGVDSTLKIQPAELGDSAMYLCASSLGSQFTGELFFGEGSRLTVL.

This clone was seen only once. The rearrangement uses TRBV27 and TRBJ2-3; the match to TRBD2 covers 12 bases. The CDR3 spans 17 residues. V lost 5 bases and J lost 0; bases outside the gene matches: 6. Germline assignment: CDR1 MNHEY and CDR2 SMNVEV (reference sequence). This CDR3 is CASSLLGLAGSTDTQYF. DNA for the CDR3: TGTGCCAGCAGTCTCCTAGGACTAGCGGGGAGCACAGATACGCAGTATTTT.

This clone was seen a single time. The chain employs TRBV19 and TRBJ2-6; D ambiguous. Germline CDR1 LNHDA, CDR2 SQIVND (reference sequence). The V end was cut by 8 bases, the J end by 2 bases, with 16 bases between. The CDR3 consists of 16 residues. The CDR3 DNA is TGTGCCAGTGCCACCCCATCAAGGGCTGGGGCCAACGTCCTGACTTTC. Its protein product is CASATPSRAGANVLTF.

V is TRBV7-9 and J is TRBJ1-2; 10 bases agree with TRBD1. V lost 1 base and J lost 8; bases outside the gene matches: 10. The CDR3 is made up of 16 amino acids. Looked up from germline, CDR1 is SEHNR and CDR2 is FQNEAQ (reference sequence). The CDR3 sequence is CASSLGVFGTGVGYTF. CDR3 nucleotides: TGTGCCAGCAGCTTAGGAGTGTTCGGGACAGGGGTCGGCTACACCTTC.

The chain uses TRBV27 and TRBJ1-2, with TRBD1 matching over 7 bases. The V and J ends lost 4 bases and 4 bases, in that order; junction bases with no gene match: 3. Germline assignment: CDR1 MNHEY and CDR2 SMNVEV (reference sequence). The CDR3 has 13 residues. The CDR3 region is CASSSGGGYGYTF. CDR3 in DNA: TGTGCCAGCAGTTCAGGGGGTGGCTATGGCTACACCTTC.

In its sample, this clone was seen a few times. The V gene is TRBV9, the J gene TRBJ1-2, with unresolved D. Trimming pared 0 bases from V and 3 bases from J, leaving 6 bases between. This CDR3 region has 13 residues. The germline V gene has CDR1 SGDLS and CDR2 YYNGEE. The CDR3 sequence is CASSVGGDYGYTF. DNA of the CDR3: TGTGCCAGCAGCGTAGGCGGAGACTATGGCTACACCTTC.

Here the CDR3 reads CASSQDRGQPQHF. As DNA, the CDR3 is TGCGCCAGCAGCCAAGATCGAGGGCAGCCCCAGCATTTT. This chain connects TRBV4-1 to TRBJ1-5, with D unresolved. Trimming stripped 0 bases from V and 7 bases from J, with 7 bases between. The germline V gene has CDR1 MGHRA and CDR2 YSYEKL. The CDR3 extends over 13 amino acids.

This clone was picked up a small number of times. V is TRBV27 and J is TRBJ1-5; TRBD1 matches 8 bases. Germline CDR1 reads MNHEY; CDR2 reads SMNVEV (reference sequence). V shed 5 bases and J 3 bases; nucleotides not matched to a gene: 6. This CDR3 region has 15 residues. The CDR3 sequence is CASSVGTGANQPQHF. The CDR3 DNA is TGTGCCAGCAGTGTTGGGACAGGTGCCAATCAGCCCCAGCATTTT.

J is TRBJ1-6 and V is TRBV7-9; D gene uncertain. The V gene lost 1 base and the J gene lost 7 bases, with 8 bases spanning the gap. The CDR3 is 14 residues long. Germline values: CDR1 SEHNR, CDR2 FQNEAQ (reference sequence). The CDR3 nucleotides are TGTGCCAGCAGCTTAGAGAGGTCGAATTCACCCCTCCACTTT. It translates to CASSLERSNSPLHF.

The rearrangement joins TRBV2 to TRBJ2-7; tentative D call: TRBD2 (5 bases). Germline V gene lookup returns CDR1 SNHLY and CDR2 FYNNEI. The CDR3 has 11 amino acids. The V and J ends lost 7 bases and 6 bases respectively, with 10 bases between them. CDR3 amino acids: CASKREGEQYF. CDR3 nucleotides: TGTGCCAGCAAGCGAGAGGGCGAGCAGTACTTC.

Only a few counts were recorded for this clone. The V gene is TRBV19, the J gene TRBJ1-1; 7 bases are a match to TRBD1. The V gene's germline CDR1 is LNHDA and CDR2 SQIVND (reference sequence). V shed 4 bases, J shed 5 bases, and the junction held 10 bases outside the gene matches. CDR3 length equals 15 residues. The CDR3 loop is CASSTSTGVGTEAFF. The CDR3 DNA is TGTGCCAGTAGTACCAGTACAGGGGTAGGGACTGAAGCTTTCTTT.

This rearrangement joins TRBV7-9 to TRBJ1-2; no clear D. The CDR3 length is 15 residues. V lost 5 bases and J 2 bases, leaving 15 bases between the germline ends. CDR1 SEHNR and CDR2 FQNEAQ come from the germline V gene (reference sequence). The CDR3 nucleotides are TGTGCCAGCAGCCCCGATGGGGTAGGGAACTATGGCTACACCTTC. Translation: CASSPDGVGNYGYTF.

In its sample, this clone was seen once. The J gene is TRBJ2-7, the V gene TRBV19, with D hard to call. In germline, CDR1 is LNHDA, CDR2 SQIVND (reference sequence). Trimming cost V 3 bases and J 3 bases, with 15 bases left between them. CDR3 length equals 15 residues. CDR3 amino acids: CASSMSHFSHYEQYF. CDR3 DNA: TGTGCCAGTAGTATGAGCCACTTTTCGCACTACGAGCAGTACTTC.

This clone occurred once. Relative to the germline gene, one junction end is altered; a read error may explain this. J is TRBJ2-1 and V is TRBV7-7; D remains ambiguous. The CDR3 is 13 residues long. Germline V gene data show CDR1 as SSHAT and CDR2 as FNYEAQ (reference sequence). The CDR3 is CASSFSLSNEQFF. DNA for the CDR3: TGTGCTAGCAGCTTTTCTCTCTCCAATGAGCAGTTCTTC. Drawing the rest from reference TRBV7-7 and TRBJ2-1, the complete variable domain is GAGVSQSPRYKVTKRGQDVTLRCDPISSHATLYWYQQALGQGPEFLTYFNYEAQPDKSGLPSDRFSAERPEGSISTLTIQRTEQRDSAMYRCASSFSLSNEQFFGPGTRLTVL.

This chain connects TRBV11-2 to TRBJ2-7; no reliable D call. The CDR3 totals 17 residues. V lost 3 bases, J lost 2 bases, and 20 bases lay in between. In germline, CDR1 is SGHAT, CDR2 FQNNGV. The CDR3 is CASSFSEAFITAYEQYF. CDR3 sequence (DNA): TGTGCCAGCAGCTTTTCGGAAGCATTCATAACCGCCTACGAGCAGTACTTC.

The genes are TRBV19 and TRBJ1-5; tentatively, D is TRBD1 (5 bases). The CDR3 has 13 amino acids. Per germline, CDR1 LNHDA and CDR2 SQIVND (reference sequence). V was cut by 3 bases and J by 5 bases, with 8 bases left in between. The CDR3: CASSIGTDQPQHF. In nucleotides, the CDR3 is TGTGCCAGTAGTATCGGGACCGATCAGCCCCAGCATTTT. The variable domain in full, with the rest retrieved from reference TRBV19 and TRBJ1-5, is DGGITQSPKYLFRKEGQNVTLSCEQNLNHDAMYWYRQDPGQGLRLIYYSQIVNDFQKGDIAEGYSVSREKKESFPLTVTSAQKNPTAFYLCASSIGTDQPQHFGDGTRLSIL.

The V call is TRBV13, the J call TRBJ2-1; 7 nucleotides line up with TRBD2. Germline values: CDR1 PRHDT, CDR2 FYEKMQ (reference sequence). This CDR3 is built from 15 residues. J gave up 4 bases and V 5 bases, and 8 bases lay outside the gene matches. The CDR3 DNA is TGTGCCAGCAGCCACGGGACTACGCCGTACAATGAGCAGTTCTTC. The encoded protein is CASSHGTTPYNEQFF.

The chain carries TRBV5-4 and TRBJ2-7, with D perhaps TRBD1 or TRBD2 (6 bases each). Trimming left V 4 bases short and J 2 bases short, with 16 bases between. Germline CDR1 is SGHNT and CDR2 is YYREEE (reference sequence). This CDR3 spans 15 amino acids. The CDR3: CASSQDRGATYEQYF. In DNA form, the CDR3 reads TGTGCCAGCAGCCAAGATAGGGGGGCCACCTACGAGCAGTACTTC.

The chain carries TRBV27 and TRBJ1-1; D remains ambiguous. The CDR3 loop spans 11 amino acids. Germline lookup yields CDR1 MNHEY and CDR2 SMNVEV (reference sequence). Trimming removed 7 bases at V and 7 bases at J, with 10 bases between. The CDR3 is CASKKGHEAFF. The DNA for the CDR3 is TGTGCCAGCAAAAAGGGTCATGAAGCTTTCTTT.

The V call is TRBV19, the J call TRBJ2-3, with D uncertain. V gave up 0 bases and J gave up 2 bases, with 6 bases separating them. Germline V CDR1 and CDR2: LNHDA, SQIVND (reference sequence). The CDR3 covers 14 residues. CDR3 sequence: CASSIDQVTDTQYF. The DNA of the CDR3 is TGTGCCAGTAGTATAGATCAAGTCACAGATACGCAGTATTTT.

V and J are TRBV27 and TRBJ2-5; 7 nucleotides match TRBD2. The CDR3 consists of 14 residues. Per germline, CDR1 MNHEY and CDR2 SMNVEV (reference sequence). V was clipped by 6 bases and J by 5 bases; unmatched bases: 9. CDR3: CASRLSQGGETQYF. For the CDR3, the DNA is TGTGCCAGCAGACTTAGCCAGGGAGGGGAGACCCAGTACTTC.

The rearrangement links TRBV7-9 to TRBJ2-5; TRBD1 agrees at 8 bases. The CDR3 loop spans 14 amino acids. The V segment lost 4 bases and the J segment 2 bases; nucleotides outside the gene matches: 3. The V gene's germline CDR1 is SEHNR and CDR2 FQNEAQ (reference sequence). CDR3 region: CASSSRTGQETQYF. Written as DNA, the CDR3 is TGTGCCAGCAGCTCTCGGACAGGGCAAGAGACCCAGTACTTC.